This T cell receptor (beta chain) was recovered during a study of T-cell memory formation after mild COVID-19 (dated by TCRdb to the early 2020s). For context, the study as a whole: TCR sequence clusters from the two donors were largely donor specific. T-cell clones expanding and contracting after mild COVID-19 in two donors were tracked by longitudinal TCRalpha and TCRbeta repertoire sequencing. The cohort comprised two young, previously healthy adult volunteers, one female and one male.

In the case of this clonotype: Its target antigen remains unknown. Per-nucleotide qualities are absent, and no much larger clonotype sits a single base away.

Ficoll-Paque density gradient centrifugation was the method used to isolate PBMCs. Sequencing instrument: Illumina NovaSeq 6000. TCRalpha and TCRbeta cDNA libraries were built by 5'RACE with constant-segment primers, adding sample barcodes and unique molecular identifiers. RNA was extracted from every sample with Trizol reagent. Amplification of the libraries took two PCR steps, and the second step added a second sample barcode plus Illumina TruSeq adapters. Sequencing of the libraries was done on an Illumina NovaSeq, producing 2 x 150 bp paired-end reads. The authors processed their data as follows. The reads were demultiplexed and collapsed into UMI-guided consensus sequences using migec v1.2.7. Using mixcr v2.1.11, the UMI consensuses were aligned to TRA and TRB V and J templates and assembled into clonotypes. Clonotypes were classified as expanded or contracted when called significant by both edgeR and NoisET, with noise models trained on biological replicates. edgeR calls used a false discovery rate-adjusted p below 0.01 and a log2 fold-change threshold of 1. As an exploratory analysis of dynamics, PCA with hierarchical clustering was applied to max-normalized trajectories of the 1000 most abundant clonotypes. The CD4 or CD8 phenotype of responding clones was assigned using the separately sequenced CD4+ and CD8+ repertoires. Through fastp at Q25 and MiXCR, TCRdb rebuilt clones from the public reads, retaining in-frame beta chains. Here each entry gathers all rows of one CDR3 protein and keeps the most common genes and DNA. TCRdb, rather than the study authors, made the V and J calls. Within this sample are 200,000 to 250,000 distinct CDR3 sequences, with around 8.8% of them counted one time only. The ten largest clones add up to approximately 3.3% of the sample.

Results and caveats for the whole study, not just this receptor: From day 15 to 85, contracting clones showed balanced CD4/CD8 phenotypes, whereas a second wave of clones that expanded from day 15 to 37 leaned towards CD4+. Some responding clones were detected in pre-infection memory, which suggested that pre-existing cross-reactive memory T cells had joined the SARS-CoV-2 response. Only two mild cases were covered by the study, and larger cohorts that include severe cases with pre-infection samples were considered necessary. The second-wave clones that peaked on day 37 were not confirmed to be SARS-CoV-2 specific. Contracting CD4+ clones were found mainly in CM and EM memory subsets, while CD8+ clones were enriched in EMRA.

The sequence came from a man younger than 30 who had mild COVID-19 (a few samples of this study predate the infection). The sample titles of this study are shuffled in the database, so cell type and time point are left out; the donor was told from shared clones. Sequencing input: PBMCs or a T cell subset sorted from them (not recorded which).

This receptor has the CDR3 CASNPTTGKGETQYF. The DNA reads TGTGCCAGCAACCCAACCACGGGGAAGGGGGAGACCCAGTACTTC. The receptor chain draws on TRBV12-3 or TRBV12-4 and TRBJ2-5; the D segment is perhaps TRBD1 or TRBD2, each sharing 5 matched bases. Including the terminal cysteine and phenylalanine, the CDR3 comprises 15 residues. Only the CDR3 DNA is retained, 45 bases long and in frame from the first base. V and J are truncated by 7 bases and 5 bases respectively, leaving an intervening sequence of 20 bases.